This T cell receptor beta chain was sequenced during a study of long-term antiretroviral therapy in people with HIV. At the level of the study: The oldest specimens predate the 2015 immediate-ART recommendation by about a decade. Findings of the study overall: Data on ART adherence, viral resistance or therapy changes were unavailable.

Regarding this clone: Its antigen remains unidentified.

immunoSEQ v3.0 was run at survey level. The assay was immunoSEQ multiplex PCR, and TCRdb's table has in-frame clones only and misses some. Seen here are some 20,000 clones, more than 70% observed once, and the top ten hold 7% to 8.5%. Ahead of DNA extraction, samples held about 0.95-11 million cryopreserved PBMC each. Trimming removed 2 bases from V and 7 bases from J; junction bases left unmatched: 13. CDR1 MDHEN and CDR2 SYDVKM come from the germline V gene. The CDR3 has 16 residues. The V gene is TRBV28, the J gene TRBJ1-1, with 7 bases that match TRBD1. The sample here was unsorted PBMCs, taken at the start of antiretroviral therapy, before treatment. The TCR originated in a woman aged 40 to 50 with HIV. The CDR3 spells CASSLPITGTAYEAFF. The CDR3 nucleotides are TGTGCCAGCAGTTTACCGATCACCGGGACAGCTTATGAAGCTTTCTTT.